The present TCR beta chain was sequenced within a study of control samples from healthy donors and cancer patients. Clones were read by immunoSEQ multiplex PCR, and TCRdb kept only the in-frame ones, dropping some. The sample has 65,000 to 100,000 clones, roughly 86% seen once. The TCR originated in a man between 45 and 60 years old in good health. The sequenced material came from blood.

The CDR3 DNA reads as TGCAGTGCTAGTGCCCCGCTGGTGAACACCATATATTTT. Translating gives CSASAPLVNTIYF. The V and J genes are TRBV20-1 and TRBJ1-3; D ambiguous. The V end lost 3 bases, the J end lost 7 bases, and 13 bases lay between the germline ends. The CDR3 has 13 residues. CDR1 and CDR2 (germline): DFQATT, SNEGSKA (reference sequence).